This T cell receptor (beta chain) comes out of a study of blood T cell repertoires in COVID-19. Clones were sequenced by immunoSEQ multiplex PCR, and TCRdb holds only the in-frame ones, with some missing. This sample yields fewer than 350,000 clones, of which 75% to 90% are seen a single time; around 2.1% belongs to the top ten. Germline V gene sequence: CDR1 LNHDA, CDR2 SQIVND (reference sequence). J gave up 5 bases and V 9 bases, and 8 bases lay outside the gene matches. The CDR3 length is 14 residues. The V gene is TRBV19, the J gene TRBJ1-1; 11 bases fit TRBD1. Sequenced: peripheral blood. This receptor was identified in a woman aged 25 to 45 who had recovered from COVID-19. As DNA, the CDR3 is TGTGCCAGCCAGACCGGGACAGGGGGGACTGAAGCTTTCTTT. Translation gives CASQTGTGGTEAFF.